Listed below are T cell receptor beta chains from one sample, sequenced in a study of radiation and T cells in renal cell carcinoma. Using immunoSEQ multiplex PCR, the repertoire was profiled, and TCRdb retains in-frame clones only, with some absent. The sample lists about 49,000 clones; about 83% were seen once. Here the sequenced sample was blood, taken from a patient whose treatment included radiotherapy and nephrectomy. These TCRs come from a woman aged 70 to 79 with renal cell carcinoma. CDR3s include the opening cysteine and the closing phenylalanine or tryptophan. Each record gives: J gene, V gene, D gene, clone size, CDR3 DNA, CDR3 protein. D genes are given only for firm matches. Rows may omit the clone size; those that give it use once, few, many or a size class.

J: TRBJ1-1
V: TRBV19
D: .
size: few
DNA: TGTGCCAGTAATGCGGGGGGGCGGAACACTGAAGCTTTCTTT
CDR3: CASNAGGRNTEAFF

J: TRBJ2-5
V: TRBV7-9
D: .
size: .
DNA: TGTGCCAGCAGCTCTGATGTCCTGGAGACCCAGTACTTC
CDR3: CASSSDVLETQYF

J: TRBJ2-5
V: TRBV4-1
D: .
size: .
DNA: TGCGCCAGCAGCCAAGCGGGCCTGGGCCAAGAGACCCAGTACTTC
CDR3: CASSQAGLGQETQYF

J: TRBJ2-7
V: TRBV6-5
D: .
size: .
DNA: TGTGCCAGCAGTTACTCGAGTCCTCACCCGGGGTACGAGCAGTACTTC
CDR3: CASSYSSPHPGYEQYF

J: TRBJ1-2
V: TRBV9
D: .
size: few
DNA: TGTGCCAGCAGCGGGACCCTCCCACTCCGGTATGGCTACACCTTC
CDR3: CASSGTLPLRYGYTF

J: TRBJ2-2
V: TRBV30
D: TRBD2
size: .
DNA: TGTGTATCGGCGGGAGTGAACACCGGGGAGCTGTTTTTT
CDR3: CVSAGVNTGELFF

J: TRBJ1-1
V: TRBV2
D: .
size: .
DNA: TGTGCCTCGACGGGGATCCAGAACACTGAAGCTTTCTTT
CDR3: CASTGIQNTEAFF

J: TRBJ2-1
V: TRBV5-1
D: TRBD2
size: .
DNA: TGCGCCAGCAGCTTGACGGGGGGCAATGAGCAGTTCTTC
CDR3: CASSLTGGNEQFF

J: TRBJ2-5
V: TRBV25-1
D: .
size: .
DNA: TGTGCCAGCAGTGAGCGGGGGCATCAAGAGACCCAGTACTTC
CDR3: CASSERGHQETQYF

J: TRBJ2-5
V: TRBV6-1
D: .
size: .
DNA: TGTGCCAGCACCAGCCCGGGGGGCGGGGGAGAGACCCAGTACTTC
CDR3: CASTSPGGGGETQYF

J: TRBJ1-2
V: TRBV28
D: TRBD1
size: .
DNA: TGTGCCAGCAGCCTGGGACAGGTTACTTATGGCTACACCTTC
CDR3: CASSLGQVTYGYTF

J: TRBJ2-3
V: TRBV5-1
D: TRBD2
size: .
DNA: TGCGCCAGCAGCTTCGGGGGGTCGGCGGTAGGAGATACGCAGTATTTT
CDR3: CASSFGGSAVGDTQYF

J: TRBJ2-1
V: TRBV6-5
D: .
size: .
DNA: TGTGCCAGCAGGTTCGGAGGGAGCTCCTACAATGAGCAGTTCTTC
CDR3: CASRFGGSSYNEQFF

J: TRBJ2-5
V: TRBV7-3
D: .
size: .
DNA: TGTGCCAGCAGCTTAAGTACAGAAGAGACCCAGTACTTC
CDR3: CASSLSTEETQYF

J: TRBJ2-1
V: TRBV5-1
D: TRBD1
size: .
DNA: TGCGCCAGCAGTGCGGACAGGGCCAACAATGAGCAGTTCTTC
CDR3: CASSADRANNEQFF

J: TRBJ2-5
V: TRBV23-1
D: .
size: .
DNA: TGCGCCAGCAGTCAATCGTGGGGTGAAGAGACCCAGTACTTC
CDR3: CASSQSWGEETQYF

J: TRBJ2-3
V: TRBV4-1
D: TRBD2
size: few
DNA: TGCGCCAGCAGCCGGACTAGCGGGGGGGCAGAAGATACGCAGTATTTT
CDR3: CASSRTSGGAEDTQYF

J: TRBJ1-2
V: TRBV29-1
D: TRBD1
size: few
DNA: TGCAGCGCCCTGACAGGGCTAGCTAACTATGGCTACACCTTC
CDR3: CSALTGLANYGYTF

J: TRBJ2-7
V: TRBV5-4
D: TRBD1
size: .
DNA: TGTGCCAGCAGCCGACAGGGAGCCGAGCAGTACTTC
CDR3: CASSRQGAEQYF

J: TRBJ1-5
V: TRBV7-9
D: TRBD1
size: .
DNA: TGTGCCAGCAGCCGAGGGACAGGGGAGGGGCAGCCCCAGCATTTT
CDR3: CASSRGTGEGQPQHF

J: TRBJ1-2
V: TRBV4-1
D: TRBD1
size: .
DNA: TGCGCCAGCAGCCCCAAGAGCCATCCGGGGACAGGTGGCTACACCTTC
CDR3: CASSPKSHPGTGGYTF

J: TRBJ2-2
V: TRBV5-8
D: .
size: .
DNA: TGTGCCAGCAGCTTGGGACAGCCGAACACCGGGGAGCTGTTTTTT
CDR3: CASSLGQPNTGELFF

J: TRBJ1-1
V: TRBV12-5
D: TRBD1
size: .
DNA: TGTGCTAGTGGCCCGGGACAGGAAGAAGCTTTCTTT
CDR3: CASGPGQEEAFF

J: TRBJ1-2
V: TRBV7-2
D: TRBD1
size: once
DNA: TGTGCCAGCAGCTTAGCCTCCGGACAGGCCGACTATGGCTACACCTTC
CDR3: CASSLASGQADYGYTF

J: TRBJ2-3
V: TRBV7-9
D: .
size: .
DNA: TGTGCCAGCAGCTTAGGGCGGATCACAGATACGCAGTATTTT
CDR3: CASSLGRITDTQYF

J: TRBJ2-6
V: TRBV25-1
D: .
size: .
DNA: TGTGCCAGCAGTCCCAGTCCAACTGGACAAAGTCGGGCCAACGTCCTGACTTTC
CDR3: CASSPSPTGQSRANVLTF

J: TRBJ2-7
V: TRBV18
D: .
size: .
DNA: TGTGCCAGCTCACCGGGGTCGGGATACGAGCAGTACTTC
CDR3: CASSPGSGYEQYF

J: TRBJ2-5
V: TRBV6-6
D: .
size: .
DNA: TGTGCCAGCAGTTACGGCGGAAAACAGCAAGAGACCCAGTACTTC
CDR3: CASSYGGKQQETQYF

J: TRBJ1-2
V: TRBV19
D: TRBD1
size: .
DNA: TGTGCCAGTAGTACCACAGGGGGCGATGGCTACACCTTC
CDR3: CASSTTGGDGYTF

J: TRBJ2-5
V: TRBV5-1
D: TRBD2
size: .
DNA: TGCGCCAGCAGCTTGGGAGCCGCGGGAGTCGGAGAGACCCAGTACTTC
CDR3: CASSLGAAGVGETQYF

J: TRBJ2-5
V: TRBV19
D: .
size: .
DNA: TGTGCCAGTAAACGTACAAATTCGGACAGCCCTCAAGAGACCCAGTACTTC
CDR3: CASKRTNSDSPQETQYF

J: TRBJ2-2
V: TRBV11-1
D: TRBD2
size: .
DNA: TGTGCCAGCAGCTTGAGGAGCGGGGCGACTGGGGAGCTGTTTTTT
CDR3: CASSLRSGATGELFF

J: TRBJ2-1
V: TRBV7-2
D: .
size: once
DNA: TGTGCCAGCAGCTTAGGTCCCGACAATGAGCAGTTCTTC
CDR3: CASSLGPDNEQFF

J: TRBJ2-2
V: TRBV5-1
D: .
size: .
DNA: TGCGCCAGCAGCTTGGTTCCGGGAGAGTCCGCCGGGGAGCTGTTTTTT
CDR3: CASSLVPGESAGELFF

J: TRBJ2-1
V: TRBV5-1
D: TRBD1
size: .
DNA: TGCGCCAGCAGCTCACAGGGGGCGCAAGATGAGCAGTTCTTC
CDR3: CASSSQGAQDEQFF

J: TRBJ2-7
V: TRBV21-1
D: .
size: once
DNA: TGTGCCAGCAGCACCAACCAGGGACAGAACCCCTACGAGCAGTACTTC
CDR3: CASSTNQGQNPYEQYF

J: TRBJ2-5
V: TRBV11-2
D: .
size: .
DNA: TGTGCCAGCAGCTTAGCTCCCCCTGAGACCCAGTACTTC
CDR3: CASSLAPPETQYF

J: TRBJ1-1
V: TRBV19
D: TRBD1
size: .
DNA: TGTGCCAGTAGTTGGGACAGGACTGTCGCTGAAGCTTTCTTT
CDR3: CASSWDRTVAEAFF

J: TRBJ2-2
V: TRBV9
D: TRBD2
size: once
DNA: TGTGCCAGCAGCGTAGTCCCCGGCGGGAGGGAATACACCGGGGAGCTGTTTTTT
CDR3: CASSVVPGGREYTGELFF

J: TRBJ2-5
V: TRBV29-1
D: TRBD1
size: .
DNA: TGCAGCGGTGGGACAGAACAAGAGACCCAGTACTTC
CDR3: CSGGTEQETQYF

J: TRBJ1-2
V: TRBV18
D: .
size: .
DNA: TGTGCCAGCTCACAGGGGGGTGACTATGGCTACACCTTC
CDR3: CASSQGGDYGYTF